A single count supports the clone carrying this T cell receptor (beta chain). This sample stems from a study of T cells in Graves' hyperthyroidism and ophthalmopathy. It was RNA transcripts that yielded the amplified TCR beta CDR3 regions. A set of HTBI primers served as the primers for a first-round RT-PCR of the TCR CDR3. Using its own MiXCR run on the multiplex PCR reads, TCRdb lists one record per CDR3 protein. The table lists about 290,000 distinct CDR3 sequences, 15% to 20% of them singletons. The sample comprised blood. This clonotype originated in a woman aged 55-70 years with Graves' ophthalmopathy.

In DNA form, the CDR3 reads TGTGCCACCAGTGATCCTCCCGGCTCTGGGGCCAACGTCCTGACTTTC. It is translated as CATSDPPGSGANVLTF. The gene calls are TRBV24-1 and TRBJ2-6; D remains unclear. Trimming stripped 3 bases from V and 0 bases from J, with 8 bases between. Germline CDR1 and CDR2: KGHDR and SFDVKD. The CDR3 loop spans 16 amino acids.